The rows below give T cell receptor beta chains drawn from one sample of a study of blood T cell repertoires in COVID-19. Assay used: immunoSEQ multiplex PCR; TCRdb lists only in-frame clones, some missing. The sample lists around 170,000 clones, roughly nine tenths occurring once. The sequencing sample was made of peripheral blood. The receptors stem from a man younger than 35 who had recovered from COVID-19. Both conserved end residues are part of each CDR3. Fields, in order: J gene, D gene, V gene, clone size, CDR3 protein, CDR3 DNA. A D gene is named only where the DNA matches it firmly. Clone size is stated in some rows and not others, as once, few, many or a class when expanded.

J: TRBJ2-1
D: TRBD1
V: TRBV19
size: .
CDR3: CASSIGQGRGNEQFF
DNA: TGTGCCAGTAGTATTGGACAGGGGCGCGGCAATGAGCAGTTCTTC

J: TRBJ2-7
D: TRBD2
V: TRBV9
size: few
CDR3: CASSPRLAGQTREQYF
DNA: TGTGCCAGCAGCCCCCGACTAGCGGGACAAACCCGGGAGCAGTACTTC

J: TRBJ2-1
D: TRBD2
V: TRBV12-5
size: .
CDR3: CASGLFSGLVIQNEQFF
DNA: TGTGCTAGTGGTTTGTTCTCTGGACTAGTCATTCAGAATGAGCAGTTCTTC

J: TRBJ1-1
D: TRBD1
V: TRBV15
size: .
CDR3: CATALGGTAREAFF
DNA: TGTGCCACCGCCCTAGGAGGGACAGCCCGTGAAGCTTTCTTT

J: TRBJ2-2
D: TRBD2
V: TRBV7-9
size: .
CDR3: CASSWGVSGSTGELFF
DNA: TGTGCCAGCAGCTGGGGTGTTAGCGGGAGCACCGGGGAGCTGTTTTTT

J: TRBJ2-1
D: TRBD1
V: TRBV5-1
size: .
CDR3: CASSLNAVGTGDNEQFF
DNA: TGCGCCAGCAGCTTAAACGCGGTTGGGACAGGTGACAATGAGCAGTTCTTC

J: TRBJ2-1
D: TRBD2
V: TRBV5-4
size: .
CDR3: CASSSPGLAGGRNEQFF
DNA: TGTGCCAGCAGCTCACCGGGACTAGCGGGAGGGAGGAATGAGCAGTTCTTC

J: TRBJ1-2
D: .
V: TRBV19
size: .
CDR3: CASSPGTRANYGYTF
DNA: TGTGCCAGTAGTCCTGGGACACGAGCTAACTATGGCTACACCTTC

J: TRBJ2-6
D: .
V: TRBV4-3
size: .
CDR3: CASSQAEDGANVLTF
DNA: TGCGCCAGCAGCCAAGCCGAGGATGGGGCCAACGTCCTGACTTTC

J: TRBJ1-2
D: .
V: TRBV20-1
size: .
CDR3: CSARVSYGYTF
DNA: TGCAGTGCTAGAGTTAGCTATGGCTACACCTTC

J: TRBJ2-6
D: .
V: TRBV12-3/TRBV12-4
size: .
CDR3: CASSFSGANVLTF
DNA: TGTGCCAGCAGTTTCTCCGGGGCCAACGTCCTGACTTTC

J: TRBJ1-6
D: TRBD1
V: TRBV4-2
size: .
CDR3: CASSQEETGNSPLHF
DNA: TGTGCCAGCAGCCAAGAAGAGACAGGGAATTCACCCCTCCACTTT

J: TRBJ2-1
D: TRBD2
V: TRBV5-4
size: .
CDR3: CASSLLTGGDYNEQFF
DNA: TGTGCCAGCAGCTTGCTCACTGGGGGGGACTACAATGAGCAGTTCTTC

J: TRBJ1-6
D: .
V: TRBV28
size: .
CDR3: CASSFRRSSYNSPLHF
DNA: TGTGCCAGCAGTTTCCGGCGGAGCTCCTATAATTCACCCCTCCACTTT

J: TRBJ2-3
D: .
V: TRBV10-3
size: few
CDR3: CAISEEPPADTQYF
DNA: TGTGCCATCAGTGAGGAGCCTCCGGCAGATACGCAGTATTTT

J: TRBJ2-7
D: TRBD1
V: TRBV28
size: .
CDR3: CASSLTGGKAEQYF
DNA: TGTGCCAGCAGTTTAACAGGGGGCAAGGCCGAGCAGTACTTC

J: TRBJ1-6
D: .
V: TRBV6-1
size: .
CDR3: CASSEGAENSPLHF
DNA: TGTGCCAGCAGTGAAGGGGCAGAGAATTCACCCCTCCACTTT

J: TRBJ2-7
D: TRBD1
V: TRBV7-9
size: few
CDR3: CASSSRGQGVDEQYF
DNA: TGTGCCAGCAGCTCCCGGGGACAGGGTGTCGACGAGCAGTACTTC

J: TRBJ1-1
D: TRBD1
V: TRBV7-2
size: .
CDR3: CASSILTGGTEAFF
DNA: TGTGCCAGCAGCATCCTTACAGGGGGCACTGAAGCTTTCTTT

J: TRBJ2-1
D: TRBD1
V: TRBV24-1
size: .
CDR3: CATSDLGRGQSNEQFF
DNA: TGTGCCACCAGTGATTTGGGCAGGGGGCAATCCAATGAGCAGTTCTTC

J: TRBJ1-2
D: .
V: TRBV12-3/TRBV12-4
size: .
CDR3: CASSLGKGHGYTF
DNA: TGTGCCAGCAGTTTAGGGAAGGGGCATGGCTACACCTTC

J: TRBJ2-1
D: TRBD2
V: TRBV13
size: .
CDR3: CASSPWASGISNEQFF
DNA: TGTGCCAGCAGCCCTTGGGCTAGCGGGATCTCGAATGAGCAGTTCTTC

J: TRBJ2-3
D: TRBD2
V: TRBV4-3
size: .
CDR3: CASSQEPSGSWVDTQYF
DNA: TGCGCCAGCAGCCAAGAACCTAGCGGGAGTTGGGTAGATACGCAGTATTTT